These 29 T cell receptor beta chains were sequenced from one sample in a study of regulatory T cells in long-lasting Graves disease. Both iRepertoire HTBI primers and Arm-PCR of CDR3 regions were used to build the TCR beta libraries. MiXCR, run by TCRdb on the multiplex PCR reads, gives a single entry per CDR3 protein. The table lists around 500,000 distinct CDR3 sequences, 12% of them singletons. Specified time point: newly diagnosed GD, antithyroid drugs for less than 3 months. There was RNA extracted from PBMCs, and the TCR library was made from it. These data were also filed under a second study, of T cells in Graves' hyperthyroidism and ophthalmopathy.

Sequenced material: peripheral blood mononuclear cells (PBMCs), taken at new diagnosis, from a patient treated with antithyroid drugs. These receptor sequences come from a woman in her 30s with Graves disease.

Of note for this clonotype: Given a much more abundant clone one base away, this may be a read error. Here the CDR3 omits its conserved ending phenylalanine or tryptophan, so a read error is the likely source. The chain carries TRBV11-3 and TRBJ2-1; maybe TRBD2 (6 bases). Germline V CDR1 and CDR2: SGHNT, YENEEA. V was shortened by 1 base and J by 8 bases, with 12 bases between the two germline ends. There are 14 residues in the CDR3. This chain's CDR3 is CASSLVPGVYEQFL. The DNA of the CDR3 is TGTGCCAGCAGCTTAGTACCGGGGGTGTATGAGCAGTTCCTC.

This clonotype appeared many times. The V call is TRBV12-3 or TRBV12-4, the J call TRBJ1-3; no clear D gene. The CDR3 has 16 amino acids. V was cut by 3 bases and J by 0 bases, with 12 bases left in between. The CDR3 reads CASSFAGLSSGNTIYF. As DNA, the CDR3 is TGTGCCAGCAGTTTCGCCGGACTTTCCTCTGGAAACACCATATATTTT.

The sample holds many counts of this clonotype. V gene TRBV19 combines with J gene TRBJ1-2, with 7 positions matching TRBD1. V was pared by 5 bases and J by 5 bases, with 17 bases of the junction left unmatched. The CDR3 has 17 residues. CDR1 and CDR2 (germline): LNHDA, SQIVND (reference sequence). CDR3 nucleotides: TGTGCCAGTAGTCTCCTCACGGGACAGTCCTCATTTTATGGCTACACCTTC. Translated: CASSLLTGQSSFYGYTF.

This clonotype was detected ten times or more. The V call is TRBV25-1, the J call TRBJ2-7; 7 nucleotides align to TRBD1. The CDR3 covers 15 residues. CDR1 is MGHDK, CDR2 SYGVNS, per germline. V lost 3 bases, J lost 2 bases, and 7 bases stayed unmatched. The CDR3 loop is CASSEMTGTPYEQYF. DNA for the CDR3: TGTGCCAGCAGTGAGATGACAGGGACCCCCTACGAGCAGTACTTC.

The sample holds many counts of this clonotype. The V call is TRBV13, the J call TRBJ2-2; 10 nucleotides line up with TRBD1. CDR3 length: 16 amino acids. The J segment lost 3 bases and the V segment lost 4 bases, leaving 5 bases of the junction unmatched. CDR1 and CDR2 from the germline V gene are PRHDT and FYEKMQ (reference sequence). CDR3 sequence reads: CASSSDRGLDTGELFF. CDR3 DNA sequence: TGTGCCAGCAGCTCCGACAGGGGGCTAGACACCGGGGAGCTGTTTTTT.

This clonotype was recorded many times. The CDR3 nucleotides read TGCAGTGCTAGAGATAACTGGGTTGGCTACGAGCAGTACTTC. This encodes CSARDNWVGYEQYF. This chain uses TRBV20-1 with TRBJ2-7; D not certain. V lost 0 bases to trimming and J lost 3 bases, with 12 bases between them. Germline V gives CDR1 DFQATT, CDR2 SNEGSKA (reference sequence). This CDR3 spans 14 amino acids.

This clonotype was counted a single time. A much larger clone sits a single nucleotide away, making a read error possible. The V gene is TRBV4-3, the J gene TRBJ2-7; 11 positions match TRBD2. The CDR3 totals 15 residues. The germline V gene encodes CDR1 LGHNA and CDR2 YSLEER. V lost 7 bases to trimming and J lost 3 bases; unmatched junction nucleotides: 8. CDR3 sequence: CASTPLAGGYYEQYF. CDR3 bases: TGCGCCAGCACCCCTCTAGCGGGAGGCTACTACGAGCAGTACTTC.

This clonotype came up a few times. This chain connects TRBV30 to TRBJ1-4, with D uncertain. V was cut by 4 bases and J by 7 bases, with 4 bases left in between. Germline CDR1 GTSNPN, CDR2 SVGIG (reference sequence). This CDR3 region has 10 residues. The CDR3 spells CAWKSEKLFF. The CDR3 region has the DNA TGTGCCTGGAAAAGTGAAAAACTGTTTTTT. Filled out from reference TRBV30 and TRBJ1-4, the complete variable domain reads SQTIHQWPATLVQPVGSPLSLECTVEGTSNPNLYWYRQAAGRGLQLLFYSVGIGQISSEVPQNLSASRPQDRQFILSSKKLLLSDSGFYLCAWKSEKLFFGSGTQLSVL.

This clonotype was observed a few times. This clone may be a read error of a much larger clone one base away. The chain uses TRBV12-3 or TRBV12-4 and TRBJ2-3; 13 bases match TRBD2. V was pared by 5 bases and J by 4 bases, with 6 bases of the junction left unmatched. The CDR3 spans 16 residues. CDR3 nucleotide sequence: TGTGCCAGCAGTCTTACTAGCGGGGGGGGCGCAGATACGCAGTATTTT. Encoded protein: CASSLTSGGGADTQYF.

This clonotype was recorded many times. The chain has TRBV11-3 and TRBJ2-1; 8 bases align to TRBD2. The V segment lost 4 bases and the J segment 2 bases; nucleotides outside the gene matches: 7. The CDR3 length is 16 residues. Per germline, CDR1 SGHNT and CDR2 YENEEA. CDR3 loop: CASSSITSGTYNEQFF. The CDR3 DNA reads TGTGCCAGCAGCTCAATAACTAGCGGTACCTACAATGAGCAGTTCTTC.

This clonotype came up many times. The chain has TRBV10-3 and TRBJ2-3; possible D gene TRBD2, 6 bases. Germline CDR1 ENHRY, CDR2 SYGVKD. The CDR3 covers 15 residues. V shed 3 bases and J shed 0 bases, with 10 bases lying between them. CDR3 in amino acids: CAISDPGVSTDTQYF. The CDR3 coding sequence is TGTGCCATCAGTGACCCGGGAGTGAGCACAGATACGCAGTATTTT.

In its sample, this clonotype was seen many times. V is TRBV6-1 and J is TRBJ1-1; perhaps TRBD1 as D (5 bases). V lost 5 bases, J lost 7 bases, and 32 bases lay in between. Germline CDR1 reads MNHNS; CDR2 reads SASEGT. CDR3 length: 19 amino acids. The CDR3 reads CASSPVGVTPGEHGNEAFF. CDR3 DNA sequence: TGTGCCAGCAGTCCTGTAGGGGTGACCCCGGGGGAGCACGGTAATGAAGCTTTCTTT.

This clonotype was seen many times. The gene calls are TRBV11-2 and TRBJ2-7; no clear D gene. Trimming stripped 5 bases from V and 2 bases from J, with 10 bases between. CDR1 is SGHAT, CDR2 FQNNGV, per germline. The CDR3 totals 13 residues. The CDR3 protein is CASSAYRTYEQYF. CDR3 coding DNA: TGTGCCAGCAGCGCCTACCGCACCTACGAGCAGTACTTC. Full variable domain (rest looked up from reference TRBV11-2 and TRBJ2-7): EAGVAQSPRYKIIEKRQSVAFWCNPISGHATLYWYQQILGQGPKLLIQFQNNGVVDDSQLPKDRFSAERLKGVDSTLKIQPAKLEDSAVYLCASSAYRTYEQYFGPGTRLTVT.

The sample holds a few counts of this clonotype. The CDR3 sequence: CSVGLGTTGPEAFF. CDR3 nucleotide sequence: TGCAGCGTTGGGTTGGGGACAACAGGGCCCGAAGCTTTCTTT. The chain combines TRBV29-1 with TRBJ1-1, with D perhaps matching TRBD1 (6 bases). The CDR3 contains 14 residues. CDR1 is SQVTM and CDR2 is ANQGSEA in the germline V gene. Trimming took 4 bases from V and 8 from J, leaving 20 bases between them.

This clonotype was picked up many times. V and J are TRBV7-7 and TRBJ1-2, with a possible D match to TRBD1 (5 bases). The CDR3 loop spans 16 amino acids. Germline V gene data show CDR1 as SSHAT and CDR2 as FNYEAQ (reference sequence). CDR3 protein: CAGVLKGTGPNYGYTF. CDR3 nucleotides: TGTGCTGGAGTTCTCAAAGGGACGGGCCCTAACTATGGCTACACCTTC.

As regards this clonotype: A much larger clone differs by one base, so this may be a read error. The chain has TRBV11-2 and TRBJ2-7; D is unresolved. The CDR3 sequence is 13 residues long. Germline V gene data show CDR1 as SGHAT and CDR2 as FQNNGV. As DNA, the CDR3 is TGTGCCAGCACCTCAGTGCCCTCCTACGAGCAGTGCTTC. This encodes CASTSVPSYEQCF.

This clonotype was found many times. This chain's CDR3 is CASSITGETQYF. The CDR3 DNA follows: TGTGCCAGTAGTATCACTGGAGAGACCCAGTACTTC. This chain joins TRBV19 and TRBJ2-5; D gene unclear. The V gene's germline CDR1 is LNHDA and CDR2 SQIVND (reference sequence). V lost 3 bases and J 4 bases, leaving 6 bases between the germline ends. The CDR3 consists of 12 residues.

This clonotype has a count of ten or more. V is TRBV7-8 and J is TRBJ1-1; no firm D call. This CDR3 has 13 amino acids. Trimming left V 5 bases short and J 1 base short, with 8 bases between. CDR1 is SGHVS and CDR2 is FQNEAQ in the germline V gene. The CDR3 bases are TGTGCCAGCAGCATAACGGCGAACACTGAAGCTTTCTTT. Protein product: CASSITANTEAFF.

The CDR3 protein is CATKGTNYEQFF. In DNA, the CDR3 is TGTGCCACCAAGGGGACTAACTATGAGCAGTTCTTC. The genes are TRBV24-1 and TRBJ2-1, with 7 bases identical to TRBD2. Per germline, CDR1 KGHDR and CDR2 SFDVKD. After removal of 8 bases from V and 8 bases from J, the junction contained 5 bases not matched to a gene. The CDR3 has 12 amino acids.

Ten or more counts support this clonotype. CDR3 loop: CASSLWGLRAKNTEAFF. Written as DNA, the CDR3 is TGTGCCAGCAGTTTATGGGGACTCCGGGCCAAGAACACTGAAGCTTTCTTT. This chain links TRBV28 with TRBJ1-1; D perhaps matches TRBD1 (5 bases). The CDR3 totals 17 residues. Germline CDR1 and CDR2: MDHEN and SYDVKM. V dropped 0 bases and J dropped 1 base, with 15 bases sitting between them.

This clonotype was seen ten or more times. J is TRBJ1-1 and V is TRBV10-3; perhaps TRBD1 as D (6 bases). There are 13 residues in the CDR3. The germline CDR1 and CDR2 sequences are ENHRY and SYGVKD. V shed 7 bases and J shed 2 bases, with 11 bases lying between them. In DNA, the CDR3 is TGTGCCATCACCACAGGGAGTAACACTGAAGCTTTCTTT. Its protein is CAITTGSNTEAFF.

This clonotype was detected a few times. This chain connects TRBV6-1 to TRBJ1-2; TRBD1 is a possible D gene (6 bases). CDR1 is MNHNS, CDR2 SASEGT, per germline. V dropped 5 bases and J dropped 7 bases, with 14 bases sitting between them. The CDR3 is made up of 13 amino acids. CDR3 bases: TGTGCCAGCAGTATTACAGGGAAGGTTGGCTACACCTTC. The encoded protein is CASSITGKVGYTF.

This clonotype was picked up a small number of times. The chain employs TRBV6-5 and TRBJ2-2; 10 nucleotides line up with TRBD2. CDR3 size: 16 residues. Trimming at V came to 6 bases and at J to 2 bases, leaving 6 bases not matched to a gene. Germline lookup yields CDR1 MNHEY and CDR2 SVGAGI. CDR3 protein: CASSYRTSGNTGELFF. In DNA, the CDR3 is TGTGCCAGCAGCTACCGGACTAGCGGAAACACCGGGGAGCTGTTTTTT.

A word on this clonotype: With a far larger clone one base away, a read error is the likely cause. The chain recombines TRBV27 with TRBJ2-1, with 9 bases matching TRBD2. Germline CDR1 MNHEY, CDR2 SMNVEV (reference sequence). This CDR3 contains 16 residues. Trimming removed 5 bases from V and 10 bases from J; junction bases left unmatched: 15. Here the CDR3 reads CASSLTQPAGGREQFF. The CDR3 DNA is TGTGCCAGCAGTCTTACTCAACCAGCGGGAGGACGAGAGCAGTTCTTC.

The V call is TRBV4-2, the J call TRBJ2-5; D perhaps matches TRBD2 (6 bases). This CDR3 region has 14 residues. Deletions cut 0 bases from V and 6 bases from J, with 11 bases between. Germline-derived CDR1 and CDR2 are LGHNA and YNFKEQ. This CDR3 reads CASSQERRAKTQYF. The CDR3 nucleotides read TGTGCCAGCAGCCAAGAAAGGAGGGCGAAGACCCAGTACTTC.

The CDR3 reads CASSQGDYYNEQFF. The CDR3 DNA is TGTGCCAGCAGCCAAGGTGACTACTACAATGAGCAGTTCTTC. The chain joins TRBV3-1 to TRBJ2-1, with a tentative D call TRBD2 (5 bases). CDR3 size: 14 residues. V was shortened by 1 base and J by 3 bases, with 7 bases between the two germline ends. Germline CDR1 is LGHDT and CDR2 is YNNKEL (reference sequence).

In its sample, this clonotype was seen many times. J is TRBJ2-7 and V is TRBV3-1; D is unresolved. From germline, CDR1 is LGHDT and CDR2 YNNKEL (reference sequence). The CDR3 sequence is 13 residues long. V lost 2 bases and J 2 bases, leaving 7 bases between the germline ends. The CDR3 DNA follows: TGTGCCAGCAGCCAATCCGGGCCCTACGAGCAGTACTTC. This sequence encodes CASSQSGPYEQYF.

V is TRBV5-8 and J is TRBJ2-7; no firm D call. CDR3 size: 16 residues. The V gene lost 1 base and the J gene lost 3 bases, with 17 bases spanning the gap. Germline V lookup: CDR1 SGHTS, CDR2 YDEGEE. The CDR3 DNA reads TGTGCCAGCAGCTTGATTCGGGCCCACCCCAACTACGAGCAGTACTTC. It specifies CASSLIRAHPNYEQYF.

This clonotype was seen ten or more times. The chain is built from TRBV3-1 and TRBJ1-6; D gene ambiguous. Germline V lookup: CDR1 LGHDT, CDR2 YNNKEL (reference sequence). The CDR3 runs 13 residues. Trimming took 0 bases from V and 10 from J, leaving 7 bases between them. This CDR3 reads CASSQDLESPLHF. The CDR3 nucleotides are TGTGCCAGCAGCCAAGATCTCGAATCACCCCTCCACTTT.